Given below is one T cell receptor beta chain in context. There is no known antigen for this receptor. No base-level quality is on record; no much larger clone is a single base apart. This entry comes from a study of cytomegalovirus exposure and HLA in healthy donors (dated by TCRdb to the late 2010s). About the full investigation: According to an earlier analysis of 587 of the donors, 150 million to 200 million T cells yielded 90 million to 130 million unique TCR beta sequences and approximately 280 Gb of sequence data. About 300 gigabases of sequencing data and 80 million or so unique TCR sequences were included in an early release covering several hundred HLA-typed donors. Of the 300 to 500 genotyped donors, 81% were placed in the genetic ancestry cluster associated with self-reported Caucasian donors. The study was designed to test whether signatures of past pathogen exposure could be identified by cataloging public T cell receptors. The study used immunosequencing to profile the T cell repertoires of approximately 650 subjects and linked those repertoires to cytomegalovirus serostatus. Along with the approximately 620-subject first cohort, a separate validation cohort of over a hundred different subjects was used. High-throughput TCR immunosequencing, statistical association of individual TCRs with disease status, and machine learning were combined to predict cytomegalovirus infection status. A later analysis re-analyzed previously published TCR beta repertoires from several hundred donors and added high-resolution HLA genotyping to study TCR occurrence patterns. Rather than drawing on any new phenotypic data, the later analysis identified candidate immune exposures from TCR beta sequences and the way those sequences occurred across donors. In an earlier analysis of 587 of the donors, high-throughput TCR beta sequencing was used to judge whether each TCR beta V gene segment behaved as functional or pseudogenic. Donor age, sex, ethnicity and CMV serostatus were compiled alongside the repertoire data. Genome-wide SNP genotypes for about three fifths of the 666 donors were used in a later genetic analysis, which treated that subset as a discovery cohort. Every repertoire in the discovery cohort had been generated on one and the same sequencing platform. Both class I and class II loci were covered by HLA typing, at four-digit resolution. Typing coverage varied by locus: roughly 620-640 donors for A, B, C, DRB1 and DQB1; around 560 for DQA1; over 600 for DPA1; more than 450 for DPB1. Roughly five DR-DQ haplotypes were handled as single units for association and clustering, since linkage in the cohort was strong. Among some 400 genotyped donors of the cohort, an average of roughly 230,000 unique TCR beta nucleotide sequences was sequenced per donor, of which about 19% were non-productive.

Compared with germline, V lacks 4 bases and J lacks 3 bases; bases without a gene match: 8. As encoded in the germline V gene, CDR1 is SGHDT while CDR2 is YYEEEE. The CDR3 has 15 amino acids, counting the end cysteine and phenylalanine. The DNA shown is the 45-base CDR3, in frame from base 1. Findings and caveats that apply to the study as a whole: Some IMGT-functional V segments, including TRBV6-2 and TRBV6-3, could not be distinguished by the 87-base-pair reads and were therefore excluded. Most TCR sequences were seen in very few donors, while some public TCRs were found in many individuals. Compared with the roughly 670-donor mean, donors in an Asian-associated ancestry cluster had fewer N-insertions in productive TCRs, according to a later genetic analysis. V-gene and J-gene trimming of TCR beta chains was associated with a missense DCLRE1C variant in a later genetic analysis, and the association was replicated in an independent cohort. Only TCR beta chains were sequenced in this cohort, and the absence of alpha or paired-chain data limited detectable features. The study gave a list of some 150 TCR beta chains associated with cytomegalovirus. Linkage disequilibrium might explain the correlated functional status among segregating V segments, but an unknown experimental factor could not be ruled out. Because HLA typing was unavailable for some donors at each locus, only the typed subset was used in association tests. When HLA alleles, especially DR and DQ, strongly co-occurred, attributing TCR associations to individual alleles was difficult. In vitro tests confirmed that three of the cytomegalovirus-associated TCR beta chains recognize cytomegalovirus antigens. A group of highly shared sequence variants was considered likely to be a technical artifact of the sequencing pipeline. According to a later analysis, parvovirus B19, influenza, CMV and Epstein-Barr virus appeared linked to several top co-occurrence clusters. In an earlier analysis of several hundred of the donors, most TCR beta V segments were observed in productive rearrangements about 90% or about 30% of the time, broadly matching IMGT annotations. Because counts were too low, roughly 18 rarely observed V segments, including chromosome 9 orphons, were left out of the earlier analysis of 587 of the donors. Roughly uniform sequencing depth across donors was assumed in presence/absence analyses, although this assumption may not hold. A later analysis found that most CMV-associated TCR beta chains appeared HLA-restricted, with HLA associations seemingly driven largely by CMV exposure. In both the original and validation cohorts, the classifier was reported to diagnose cytomegalovirus status with high specificity and sensitivity. In a later analysis, HLA-associated TCR beta chains showed more clonal expansion and lower generation probabilities than non-associated chains that were equally common. Specific HLA alleles were associated with more than 15,000 TCR beta sequences at a false discovery rate of 0.05 in a later analysis. A later analysis found that TCR association rates varied across HLA loci, with DRB1 alleles showing the most associated TCRs and HLA-C alleles the fewest. According to the authors, the approach could potentially be generalized to other disease states and immunological phenotypes. CMV serostatus was the only immune exposure information available for the cohort. A further reported finding was that TCR beta sequences accurately predicted the HLA-A and HLA-B alleles for most subjects in the first cohort.

The cohort comprised 550 to 700 healthy bone marrow donors. At the time of sampling, every cohort member was nominally healthy, though immune exposures that went unrecorded were likely present. The donor was CMV seronegative and belonged to the group of several hundred seronegative cohort members. A peripheral blood sample was provided by each donor, and peripheral blood mononuclear cells were used for TCR beta sequencing. Genomic DNA was extracted from the blood cell samples with the Qiagen DNeasy Blood Extraction Kit. Receptor libraries were prepared by the immunoSEQ multiplex PCR assay. For the multiplex PCR, a mixture combining 60 forward primers for TCR Vbeta segments and 13 reverse primers for TCR Jbeta segments was used. The CDR3 region of rearranged TCR beta genes was amplified from genomic DNA by a multiplex PCR assay. The amplified TCR beta libraries were sequenced on the Illumina HiSeq System as 87-base-pair reads. The authors processed their data as follows. Across the 600 to 700 repertoires, a later analysis counted approximately 83 million unique TCR beta chains, roughly 11 million of which were shared by at least two donors. Raw reads were error-corrected and collapsed into unique sequences by a nearest-neighbor algorithm in which closely related sequences were merged to remove PCR and sequencing errors. To assign V, D and J gene segments, CDR3 sequences were aligned to IMGT reference sequences. For a sequence to be retained, a match of at least six nucleotides to both a V gene segment and a J gene segment was required. A rearrangement counted as productive if the CDR3 had no stop codons and remained in frame with V and J, and every other rearrangement counted as non-productive. Following IMGT convention, CDR3 was defined as the stretch from the second conserved V-encoded cysteine up to the conserved J-encoded phenylalanine. Sequences without an unambiguous match to a single V gene segment were excluded from the earlier analysis of about 630 of the donors. In an earlier analysis of several hundred of the donors, V segments were called functional above 56.7% productive rearrangements and were called segregating when the between-donor standard deviation exceeded 5%. A statistical classification framework was built for diagnosing cytomegalovirus status from the catalog of TCR beta chain sequences. In a later analysis, V and J genes were assigned by comparing TCR nucleotide sequences against IMGT/GENE-DB human TR gene sequences. The TCRdist pipeline was used in a later analysis to assign CDR3 sequences and most-parsimonious VDJ recombination scenarios. In a later analysis, each TCR beta chain was defined by its CDR3 amino acid sequence together with its V-gene family, and reads lacking a unique V-gene family were excluded. To address suspected cross-contamination and a sequencing artifact, a later analysis removed 450 to 700 highly shared, low-generation-probability nucleotide sequences. For each public chain, a later analysis derived a clonal expansion index from normalized ranks of inferred template counts within each repertoire. In a later analysis, generation probabilities were computed using a VDJ recombination model fitted to out-of-frame rearrangements, and the results were checked against IGoR. Hypergeometric tests were used in a later analysis to score TCR-TCR, TCR-HLA and TCR-CMV co-occurrence, with a repertoire-size bias correction applied to the TCR pairs. In a later analysis, false discovery rates were estimated by permuting HLA or CMV assignments 20 times. A later analysis grouped co-occurring TCRs with DBSCAN, adding TCRdist sequence similarity when clustering within HLA-allele-positive subsets. Repertoires with fewer than 30,000 or more than 120,000 public chains, plus five repertoires with anomalous nucleotide sharing, were excluded from co-occurrence clustering. Not all clones reach the TCRdb copy of this immuneACCESS table, which keeps in-frame sequences only. Checked studies attribute under half of the gap to unresolved V genes and leave the rest unexplained. V, J and clone size are taken as reported in that table, and D and trimming were inferred from the DNA itself. In all, the sample holds about 190,000 clones, and under 85% of those were seen once. 1.6% of the sample comes from the top ten.

The sequencing input was PBMCs. The chain was built from TRBV5-6 and TRBJ2-7; 9 junctional bases match TRBD1. The sequence came from a woman younger than 35 in good health and CMV-seronegative. The CDR3 is CASSMGQGRNYEQYF. Here is the DNA: TGTGCCAGCAGCATGGGACAGGGAAGAAACTACGAGCAGTACTTC.